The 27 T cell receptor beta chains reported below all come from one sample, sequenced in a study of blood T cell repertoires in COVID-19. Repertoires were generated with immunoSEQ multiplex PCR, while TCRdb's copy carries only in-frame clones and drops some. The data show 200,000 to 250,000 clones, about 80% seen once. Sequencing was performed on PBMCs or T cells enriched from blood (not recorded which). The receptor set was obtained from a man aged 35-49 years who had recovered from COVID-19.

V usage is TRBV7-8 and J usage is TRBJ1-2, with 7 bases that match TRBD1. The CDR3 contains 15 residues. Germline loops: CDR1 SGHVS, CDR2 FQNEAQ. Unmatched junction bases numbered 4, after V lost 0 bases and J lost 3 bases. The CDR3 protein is CASSLARGTDYGYTF. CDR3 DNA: TGTGCCAGCAGCTTAGCCCGAGGGACAGACTATGGCTACACCTTC.

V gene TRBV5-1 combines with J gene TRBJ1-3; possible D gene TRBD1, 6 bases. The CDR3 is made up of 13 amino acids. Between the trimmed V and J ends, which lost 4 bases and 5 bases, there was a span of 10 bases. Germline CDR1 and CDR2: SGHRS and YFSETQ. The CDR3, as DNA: TGCGCCAGCAGCACGGACAGTAGAAACACCATATATTTT. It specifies CASSTDSRNTIYF.

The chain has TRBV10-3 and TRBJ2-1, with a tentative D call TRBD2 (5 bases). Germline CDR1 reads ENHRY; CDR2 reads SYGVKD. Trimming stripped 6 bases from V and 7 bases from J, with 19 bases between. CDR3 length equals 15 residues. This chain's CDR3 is CAIRELGDPKNEQFF. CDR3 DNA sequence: TGTGCCATCAGGGAACTAGGAGATCCGAAGAATGAGCAGTTCTTC.

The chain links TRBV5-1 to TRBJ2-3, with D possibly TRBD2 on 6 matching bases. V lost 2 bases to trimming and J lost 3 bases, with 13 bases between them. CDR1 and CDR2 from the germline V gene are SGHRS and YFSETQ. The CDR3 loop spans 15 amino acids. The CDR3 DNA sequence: TGCGCCAGCAGCTTCCGGCGGGGCGGGACAGATACGCAGTATTTT. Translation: CASSFRRGGTDTQYF.

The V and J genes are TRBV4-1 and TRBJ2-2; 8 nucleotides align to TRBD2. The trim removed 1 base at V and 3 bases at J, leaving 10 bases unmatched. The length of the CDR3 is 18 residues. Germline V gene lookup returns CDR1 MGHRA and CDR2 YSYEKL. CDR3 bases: TGCGCCAGCAGCCAAGCTAGCCGGGGGGGCAGCGACACCGGGGAGCTGTTTTTT. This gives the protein CASSQASRGGSDTGELFF.

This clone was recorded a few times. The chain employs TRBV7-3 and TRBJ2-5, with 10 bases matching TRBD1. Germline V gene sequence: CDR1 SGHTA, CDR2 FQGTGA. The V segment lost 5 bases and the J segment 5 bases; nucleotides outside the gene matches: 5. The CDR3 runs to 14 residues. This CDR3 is CASSRTGGLETQYF. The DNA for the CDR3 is TGTGCCAGCAGCCGGACAGGGGGATTGGAGACCCAGTACTTC.

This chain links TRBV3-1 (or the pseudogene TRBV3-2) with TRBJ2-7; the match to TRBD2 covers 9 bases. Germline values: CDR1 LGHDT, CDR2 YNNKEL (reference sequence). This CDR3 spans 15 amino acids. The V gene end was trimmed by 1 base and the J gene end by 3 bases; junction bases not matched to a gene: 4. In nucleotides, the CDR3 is TGTGCCAGCAGCCAAGGAGGACTAGCGAACTACGAGCAGTACTTC. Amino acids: CASSQGGLANYEQYF.

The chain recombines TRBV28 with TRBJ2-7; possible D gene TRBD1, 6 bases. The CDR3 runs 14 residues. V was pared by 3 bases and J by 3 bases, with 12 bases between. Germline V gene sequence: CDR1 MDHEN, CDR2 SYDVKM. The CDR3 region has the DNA TGTGCCAGCAGTTTTTATAGGGGGAACTACGAGCAGTACTTC. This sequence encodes CASSFYRGNYEQYF. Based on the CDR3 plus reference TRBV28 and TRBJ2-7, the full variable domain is DVKVTQSSRYLVKRTGEKVFLECVQDMDHENMFWYRQDPGLGLRLIYFSYDVKMKEKGDIPEGYSVSREKKERFSLILESASTNQTSMYLCASSFYRGNYEQYFGPGTRLTVT.

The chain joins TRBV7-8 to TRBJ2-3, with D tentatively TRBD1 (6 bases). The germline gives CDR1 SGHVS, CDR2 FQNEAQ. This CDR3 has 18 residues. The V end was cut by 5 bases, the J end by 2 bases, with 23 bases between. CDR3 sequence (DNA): TGTGCCAGCAGCACCCACCCCGGGACAACAAAAAACACAGATACGCAGTATTTT. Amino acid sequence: CASSTHPGTTKNTDTQYF. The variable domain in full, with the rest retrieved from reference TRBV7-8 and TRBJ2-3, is GAGVSQSPRYKVAKRGQDVALRCDPISGHVSLFWYQQALGQGPEFLTYFQNEAQLDKSGLPSDRFFAERPEGSVSTLKIQRTQQEDSAVYLCASSTHPGTTKNTDTQYFGPGTRLTVL.

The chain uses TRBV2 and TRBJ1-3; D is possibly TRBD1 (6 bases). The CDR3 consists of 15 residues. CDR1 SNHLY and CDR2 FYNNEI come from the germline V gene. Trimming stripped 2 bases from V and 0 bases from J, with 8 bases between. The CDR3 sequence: CASSETTGSGNTIYF. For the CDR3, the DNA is TGTGCCAGCAGTGAAACGACAGGCTCTGGAAACACCATATATTTT.

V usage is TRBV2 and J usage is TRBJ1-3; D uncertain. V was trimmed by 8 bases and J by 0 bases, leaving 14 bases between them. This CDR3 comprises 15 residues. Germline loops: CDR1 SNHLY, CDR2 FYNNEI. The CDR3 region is CASGEGIRSGNTIYF. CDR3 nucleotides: TGTGCCAGCGGAGAGGGCATTCGCTCTGGAAACACCATATATTTT.

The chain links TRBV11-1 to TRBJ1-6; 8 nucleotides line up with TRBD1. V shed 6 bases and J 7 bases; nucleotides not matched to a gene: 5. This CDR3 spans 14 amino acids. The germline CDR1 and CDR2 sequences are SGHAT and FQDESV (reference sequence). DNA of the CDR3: TGTGCCAGCAGATCCGGGACAGGAAATTCACCCCTCCACTTT. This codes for CASRSGTGNSPLHF. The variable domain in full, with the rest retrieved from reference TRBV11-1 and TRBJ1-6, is EAEVAQSPRYKITEKSQAVAFWCDPISGHATLYWYRQILGQGPELLVQFQDESVVDDSQLPKDRFSAERLKGVDSTLKIQPAELGDSAMYLCASRSGTGNSPLHFGNGTRLTVT.

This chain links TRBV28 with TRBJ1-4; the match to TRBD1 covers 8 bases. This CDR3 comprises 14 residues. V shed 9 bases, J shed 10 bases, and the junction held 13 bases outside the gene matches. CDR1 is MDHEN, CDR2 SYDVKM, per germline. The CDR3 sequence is CASREDREFRKLFF. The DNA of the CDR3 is TGTGCCAGTCGGGAGGACAGGGAATTCCGAAAACTGTTTTTT.

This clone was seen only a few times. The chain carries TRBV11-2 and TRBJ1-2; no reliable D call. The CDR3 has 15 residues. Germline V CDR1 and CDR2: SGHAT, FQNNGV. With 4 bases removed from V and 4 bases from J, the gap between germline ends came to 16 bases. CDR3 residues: CASSSRWRGSYGYTF. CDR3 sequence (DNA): TGTGCCAGCAGCTCCCGTTGGCGGGGAAGCTATGGCTACACCTTC. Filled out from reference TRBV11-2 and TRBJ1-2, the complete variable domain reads EAGVAQSPRYKIIEKRQSVAFWCNPISGHATLYWYQQILGQGPKLLIQFQNNGVVDDSQLPKDRFSAERLKGVDSTLKIQPAKLEDSAVYLCASSSRWRGSYGYTFGSGTRLTVV.

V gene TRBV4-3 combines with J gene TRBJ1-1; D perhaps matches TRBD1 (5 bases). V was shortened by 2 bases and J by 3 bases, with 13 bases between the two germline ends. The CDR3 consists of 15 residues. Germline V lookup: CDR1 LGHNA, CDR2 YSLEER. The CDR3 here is CASSQPRGEDTEAFF. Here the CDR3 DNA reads TGCGCCAGCAGCCAACCTCGAGGGGAGGACACTGAAGCTTTCTTT.

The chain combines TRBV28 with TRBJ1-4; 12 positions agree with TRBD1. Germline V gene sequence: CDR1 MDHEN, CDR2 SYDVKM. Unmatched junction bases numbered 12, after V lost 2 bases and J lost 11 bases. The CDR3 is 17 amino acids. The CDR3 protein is CASSLPQTGTGGRKLFF. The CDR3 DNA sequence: TGTGCCAGCAGTTTACCGCAAACCGGGACAGGGGGCAGGAAACTGTTTTTT.

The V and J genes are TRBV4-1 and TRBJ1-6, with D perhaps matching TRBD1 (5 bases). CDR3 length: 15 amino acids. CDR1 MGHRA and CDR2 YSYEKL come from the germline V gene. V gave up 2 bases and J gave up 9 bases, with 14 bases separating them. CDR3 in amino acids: CASSQLGQGGSPLHF. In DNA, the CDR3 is TGCGCCAGCAGCCAACTAGGGCAGGGCGGTTCACCCCTCCACTTT.

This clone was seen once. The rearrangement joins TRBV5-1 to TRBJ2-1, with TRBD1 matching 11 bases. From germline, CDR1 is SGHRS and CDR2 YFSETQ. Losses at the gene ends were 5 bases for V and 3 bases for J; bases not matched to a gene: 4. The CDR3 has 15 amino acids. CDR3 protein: CASRSGTGGYNEQFF. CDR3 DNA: TGCGCCAGCAGATCCGGGACAGGGGGCTACAATGAGCAGTTCTTC.

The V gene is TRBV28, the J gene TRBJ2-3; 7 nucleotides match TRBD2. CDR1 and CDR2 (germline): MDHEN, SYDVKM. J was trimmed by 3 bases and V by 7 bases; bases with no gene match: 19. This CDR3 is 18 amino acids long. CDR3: CASTLAVRRKVRTDTQYF. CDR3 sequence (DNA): TGTGCCAGCACTCTAGCGGTTCGGCGGAAGGTTCGTACAGATACGCAGTATTTT.

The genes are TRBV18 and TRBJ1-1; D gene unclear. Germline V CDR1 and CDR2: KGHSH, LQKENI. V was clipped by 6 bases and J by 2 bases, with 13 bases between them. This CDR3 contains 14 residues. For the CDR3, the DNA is TGTGCCAGCTCCCCGTCGAGGAAAAACACTGAAGCTTTCTTT. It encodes CASSPSRKNTEAFF.

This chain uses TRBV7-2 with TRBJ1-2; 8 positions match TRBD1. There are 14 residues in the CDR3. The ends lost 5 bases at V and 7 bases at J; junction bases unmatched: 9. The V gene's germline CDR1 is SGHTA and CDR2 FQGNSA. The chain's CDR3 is CASSQDRAVAGYTF. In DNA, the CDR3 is TGTGCCAGCAGCCAGGACAGGGCTGTGGCTGGCTACACCTTC.

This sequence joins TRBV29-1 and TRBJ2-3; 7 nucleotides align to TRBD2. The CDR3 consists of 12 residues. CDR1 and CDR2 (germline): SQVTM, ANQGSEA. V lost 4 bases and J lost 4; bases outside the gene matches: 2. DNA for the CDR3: TGCAGCGTTGGCGGACTAGCAGATACGCAGTATTTT. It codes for CSVGGLADTQYF.

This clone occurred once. The CDR3 here is CAWSGRDSTDTQYF. The DNA for the CDR3 is TGTGCCTGGAGTGGACGGGATAGCACAGATACGCAGTATTTT. V and J are TRBV30 and TRBJ2-3; D possibly corresponds to TRBD2 (5 bases). Deletions cut 1 base from V and 0 bases from J, with 8 bases between. This CDR3 contains 14 residues. Germline-derived CDR1 and CDR2 are GTSNPN and SVGIG (reference sequence).

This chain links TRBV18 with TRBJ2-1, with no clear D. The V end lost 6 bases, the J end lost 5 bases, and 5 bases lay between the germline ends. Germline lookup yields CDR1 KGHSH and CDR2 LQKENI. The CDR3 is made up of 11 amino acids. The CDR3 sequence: CASSPDNEQFF. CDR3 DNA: TGTGCCAGCTCTCCCGACAATGAGCAGTTCTTC.

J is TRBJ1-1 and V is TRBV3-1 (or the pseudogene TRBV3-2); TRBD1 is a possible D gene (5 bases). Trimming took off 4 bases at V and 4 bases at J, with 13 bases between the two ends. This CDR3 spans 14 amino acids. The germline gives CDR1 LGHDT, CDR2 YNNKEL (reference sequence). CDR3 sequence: CASSLLTGGTEAFF. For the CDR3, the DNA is TGTGCCAGCAGCCTTTTAACGGGGGGCACTGAAGCTTTCTTT.

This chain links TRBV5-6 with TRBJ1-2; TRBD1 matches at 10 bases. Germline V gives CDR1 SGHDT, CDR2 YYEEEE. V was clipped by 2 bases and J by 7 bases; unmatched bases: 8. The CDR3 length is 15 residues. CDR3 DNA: TGTGCCAGCAGCTTCGCCGGACAGGGGGTAGGTGGCTACACCTTC. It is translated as CASSFAGQGVGGYTF.

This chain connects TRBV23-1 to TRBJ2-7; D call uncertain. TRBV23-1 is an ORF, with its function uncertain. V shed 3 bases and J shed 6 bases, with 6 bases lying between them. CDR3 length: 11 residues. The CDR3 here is CASSHSCEQYF. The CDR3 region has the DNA TGCGCCAGCAGTCATAGCTGCGAGCAGTACTTC.